These 31 T cell receptor beta chains came from one sample sequenced in a study of tumor and adjacent non-tumor tissue in lung cancer. A modified ARM-PCR protocol with three rounds of nested PCR amplified TCRbeta. Each CDR3 protein gets one entry after TCRdb re-called the multiplex PCR reads with MiXCR. Of approximately 75,000 distinct CDR3 sequences in the sample, around four fifths were seen once. The template was RNA from unsorted bulk tissue. Sequencing was done on a sample of lung tumor tissue. The receptors were gathered from a woman in her forties or fifties with non-small cell lung cancer.

Within the sample, this clonotype is medium-sized (0.01 to 0.1%). J is TRBJ2-5 and V is TRBV6-6; 16 bases are a match to TRBD2. The CDR3 spans 17 residues. Germline V gene sequence: CDR1 MNHNY, CDR2 SVGAGI (reference sequence). V lost 7 bases to trimming and J lost 5 bases; unmatched junction nucleotides: 10. The CDR3 sequence: CASNPPGLAGGPETQYF. The CDR3 nucleotides read TGTGCCAGCAACCCCCCGGGACTAGCGGGAGGGCCGGAGACCCAGTACTTC.

A word on this clonotype: One junction end does not reproduce the germline sequence, and a read error may be involved. V usage is TRBV12-3 or TRBV12-4 and J usage is TRBJ2-1; D call uncertain. This CDR3 contains 19 residues. The CDR3 region is CASSSYRIVVDSSYNKQFF. The DNA of the CDR3 is TGTGCCAGCAGTTCCTATAGGATCGTGGTGGATAGCTCCTACAATAAGCAGTTCTTC.

Of note for this clonotype: Because the CDR3 is missing its conserved closing phenylalanine or tryptophan, this is likely a read error. The chain recombines TRBV4-1 with TRBJ1-2; D is perhaps TRBD1 (6 bases). The CDR3 is 15 residues long. Germline loops: CDR1 MGHRA, CDR2 YSYEKL. CDR3 sequence (DNA): TGCGCCAACAGCCAAGTAACAGGGTCCTACTATGGCTACACCTTA. Its protein is CANSQVTGSYYGYTL.

This clonotype came up once. Given the absence of the conserved phenylalanine or tryptophan at the CDR3 end, a read error is likely. The chain combines TRBV28 with TRBJ2-2; D might be TRBD1 or TRBD2, each matching 5 bases. Germline CDR1 reads MDHEN; CDR2 reads SYDVKM. The CDR3 covers 15 residues. CDR3 nucleotide sequence: TGTGTCAGCAGTTTATCTAGAGGGGTATCCGGGGAGCTGTTTTTA. Protein sequence: CVSSLSRGVSGELFL.

In its sample, this clonotype was seen once. The genes are TRBV14 and TRBJ2-1; 7 positions match TRBD1. This CDR3 is 20 amino acids long. Germline values: CDR1 SGHDN, CDR2 FVKESK. Trimming cost V 4 bases and J 1 base; bases outside gene matches: 19. The CDR3 DNA is TGTGCCAGCAGCCCAAGACAGGGCCGAACTAACCCGAGTTCCTACAATGAGCAGTTCTTC. It specifies CASSPRQGRTNPSSYNEQFF.

As regards this clonotype: At one end, the junction sequence differs from germline, possibly due to a read error. The chain employs TRBV12-3 or TRBV12-4 and TRBJ1-5; 8 bases agree with TRBD1. This CDR3 spans 15 amino acids. The CDR3 protein is CDSAGQGASNQPQHF. In DNA form, the CDR3 reads TGTGACAGCGCAGGGCAGGGGGCGAGCAATCAGCCTCAGCATTTT.

This clonotype was found many times. CDR3 amino acids: CASRSGTGYEQYF. DNA of the CDR3: TGCGCCAGCAGATCCGGGACAGGCTACGAGCAGTACTTC. The chain has TRBV10-2 and TRBJ2-7, with 8 bases that match TRBD1. The CDR3 loop spans 13 amino acids. Per the germline V gene, CDR1 is WSHSY and CDR2 is SAAADI. V dropped 6 bases and J dropped 3; count of bases not matched to a gene: 4.

This clonotype was observed a single time. This could be a read error, since a much larger clone is one nucleotide away. V gene TRBV4-1 combines with J gene TRBJ2-2; D is possibly TRBD1 (7 bases). V lost 7 bases to trimming and J lost 5 bases, with 17 bases between them. Germline CDR1 MGHRA, CDR2 YSYEKL. The CDR3 length is 15 residues. The CDR3: CASISRGAYTGELFF. CDR3 nucleotides: TGCGCCAGCATCAGCAGGGGGGCCTATACCGGGGAGCTGTTTTTT.

This chain uses TRBV6-6 with TRBJ2-1; D unclear. The CDR3 runs 14 residues. Germline V gene data show CDR1 as MNHNY and CDR2 as SVGAGI (reference sequence). Trimming took off 5 bases at V and 9 bases at J, with 17 bases between the two ends. In DNA, the CDR3 is TGTGCCAGCAGTAACCGTTTAAGGACCGGTGAGCAGTTCTTC. Protein sequence: CASSNRLRTGEQFF.

The chain couples TRBV6-5 to TRBJ2-2; 7 positions agree with TRBD1. The CDR3 covers 14 residues. Trimming took 5 bases from V and 5 from J; bases not matched to a gene: 5. Looked up from germline, CDR1 is MNHEY and CDR2 is SVGAGI. This chain's CDR3 is CASSDTGETGELFF. The DNA for the CDR3 is TGTGCCAGCAGTGATACAGGGGAAACCGGGGAGCTGTTTTTT.

V and J are TRBV28 and TRBJ1-1; D uncertain. CDR3 length equals 14 residues. Looked up from germline, CDR1 is MDHEN and CDR2 is SYDVKM. Trimming took off 6 bases at V and 1 base at J, with 12 bases between the two ends. For the CDR3, the DNA is TGTGCCAGCAGGCCCATCGGTTCGAACACTGAAGCTTTCTTT. Its translation is CASRPIGSNTEAFF.

Regarding this clonotype: This sequence may be a read error, since a much larger clone differs from it by one base. V is TRBV7-9 and J is TRBJ2-1; the match to TRBD2 covers 10 bases. This CDR3 contains 15 residues. Germline V CDR1 and CDR2: SEHNR, FQNEAQ (reference sequence). CDR3 loop: CASSKLAGVDNEQLF. CDR3 bases: TGTGCCAGCAGCAAGCTAGCGGGAGTAGACAATGAGCAGCTCTTC.

This clonotype was picked up a small number of times. This rearrangement joins TRBV19 to TRBJ1-5; unclear D gene. V lost 5 bases, J lost 1 base, and 18 bases lay in between. The CDR3 has 17 amino acids. Per the germline V gene, CDR1 is LNHDA and CDR2 is SQIVND (reference sequence). The CDR3 loop is CASSPPRAGRSNQPQHF. In nucleotides, the CDR3 is TGTGCCAGTAGTCCCCCCCGGGCGGGCAGAAGCAATCAGCCCCAGCATTTT.

This clonotype was seen ten or more times. The V and J genes are TRBV5-5 and TRBJ2-1; 9 bases are a match to TRBD2. The V segment lost 7 bases and the J segment 4 bases; nucleotides outside the gene matches: 6. This CDR3 is built from 14 residues. CDR1 SGHKS and CDR2 YYEKEE come from the germline V gene (reference sequence). CDR3 DNA sequence: TGTGCCAGCGGCCTAGCGGGATCTTACAATGAGCAGTTCTTC. Translated, it gives CASGLAGSYNEQFF. Complete variable domain (other parts from reference TRBV5-5 and TRBJ2-1): DAGVTQSPTHLIKTRGQQVTLRCSPISGHKSVSWYQQVLGQGPQFIFQYYEKEERGRGNFPDRFSARQFPNYSSELNVNALLLGDSALYLCASGLAGSYNEQFFGPGTRLTVL.

As to this clonotype: A read error is likely, as this CDR3 ends without the conserved phenylalanine or tryptophan. It is unclear where the CDR3 begins or ends on the DNA, so no DNA is shown, and the CDR3 is as TCRdb lists it. The chain recombines TRBV4-2 with TRBJ2-2; the table names TRBD1, a call not compared with the DNA. Germline V gene data show CDR1 as LGHNA and CDR2 as YNFKEQ. Including both end residues, the CDR3 is 16 amino acids long. The CDR3 reads CASTRDTIANTGELSL.

On this clonotype: This CDR3 fails to terminate in the conserved phenylalanine or tryptophan, so it likely reflects a read error. The chain joins TRBV11-2 to TRBJ2-2; D perhaps matches TRBD2 (6 bases). Germline V gene sequence: CDR1 SGHAT, CDR2 FQNNGV. This CDR3 contains 15 residues. CDR3 in amino acids: CTSSLENGGSGELFL. The CDR3 region has the DNA TGTACCAGCAGTCTAGAAAACGGGGGTTCCGGGGAGCTGTTTTTA.

Comment on this clonotype: No conserved phenylalanine or tryptophan ends this CDR3, so it is likely a read error. This chain links TRBV29-1 with TRBJ1-1, with D possibly matching TRBD1 (6 bases). CDR1 SQVTM and CDR2 ANQGSEA come from the germline V gene. This CDR3 comprises 13 residues. CDR3 loop: CSVADRLNTEAFL. DNA for the CDR3: TGTAGCGTCGCAGACAGGCTTAACACTGAAGCTTTCTTA.

The rearrangement joins TRBV6-6 to TRBJ1-2, with D possibly matching TRBD1 (5 bases). CDR3 length: 14 residues. Per the germline V gene, CDR1 is MNHNY and CDR2 is SVGAGI (reference sequence). CDR3 loop: CVSAAGTGSQGHTF. CDR3 sequence (DNA): TGTGTCTCGGCGGCAGGGACGGGTTCTCAAGGCCACACCTTC.

This clonotype was seen more than once but under ten times. This likely comes from a read error, as the CDR3 has no conserved phenylalanine or tryptophan at its end. The chain is built from TRBV7-9 and TRBJ2-1; no firm D call. CDR1 is SEHNR and CDR2 is FQNEAQ in the germline V gene (reference sequence). This CDR3 has 16 residues. The CDR3 DNA is TGTGCCAGTAGCTTAGCACCCCTCCACCCCTACAATGAGCAGTTCCTC. Its translation: CASSLAPLHPYNEQFL.

A single count supports this clonotype. This CDR3 fails to terminate in the conserved phenylalanine or tryptophan, so it likely reflects a read error. V usage is TRBV20-1 and J usage is TRBJ1-1, with TRBD1 as a possible D gene (5 bases). Germline V gene data show CDR1 as DFQATT and CDR2 as SNEGSKA (reference sequence). CDR3 length: 13 residues. CDR3 sequence: CNARVTVGSEAFY. CDR3 bases: TGCAATGCTAGGGTGACAGTAGGCTCTGAAGCTTTCTAT.

As regards this clonotype: Lacking the conserved final phenylalanine or tryptophan, this CDR3 likely reflects a read error. The rearrangement links TRBV6-6 to TRBJ1-6, with D possibly being TRBD1 (5 bases). Germline assignment: CDR1 MNHNY and CDR2 SVGAGI (reference sequence). The length of the CDR3 is 16 residues. V lost 4 bases and J lost 8, with 18 bases in between. The CDR3 here is CASSSPRALGDSPLHY. The CDR3 DNA is TGTGCCAGCAGTTCACCCAGGGCGCTGGGCGATTCACCCCTCCACTAT.

DNA of the CDR3: TGTGCCAGCAGTCCGGGAGGCCGCACAGATACGCAGTATTTT. Translated, it gives CASSPGGRTDTQYF. V gene TRBV14 combines with J gene TRBJ2-3; 7 bases are a match to TRBD2. CDR1 SGHDN and CDR2 FVKESK come from the germline V gene. V was clipped by 6 bases and J by 1 base; unmatched bases: 4. CDR3 length equals 14 residues.

Note on this clonotype: Relative to the germline gene, one junction end is altered; a read error may explain this. The V gene is TRBV28, the J gene TRBJ2-4, with D hard to call. The CDR3 length is 13 residues. Germline V CDR1 and CDR2: MDHEN, SYDVKM. The CDR3 sequence: CGSTLDGKNIQYF. The CDR3, as DNA: TGTGGCAGCACTTTAGACGGCAAAAACATTCAGTATTTC.

By share, this clonotype counts as medium-sized. The chain joins TRBV10-3 to TRBJ2-7, with a possible D match to TRBD1 (6 bases). V was trimmed by 7 bases and J by 6 bases, leaving 16 bases between them. Germline V gene data show CDR1 as ENHRY and CDR2 as SYGVKD. This CDR3 comprises 13 residues. CDR3 DNA sequence: TGTGCCATCAAGGGGGTACCCTACTCCGAGCAGTACTTC. As protein: CAIKGVPYSEQYF.

With regard to this clonotype: With a much larger clone just one base away, this may be a read error. The chain carries TRBV6-4 and TRBJ2-2, with TRBD2 identical over 11 bases. V lost 5 bases to trimming and J lost 3 bases; unmatched junction nucleotides: 2. CDR1 is MRHNA, CDR2 SNTAGT, per germline. The CDR3 loop spans 15 amino acids. Written as DNA, the CDR3 is TGTGCCAGCAGTACTAGCGGGAGCGACACCGGGGAGCTGTTTTTT. The encoded protein is CASSTSGSDTGELFF.

Comment on this clonotype: The junction shows a germline mismatch at one end, possibly a read error. The V and J genes are TRBV11-2 and TRBJ2-3; no firm D call. There are 13 residues in the CDR3. Looked up from germline, CDR1 is SGHAT and CDR2 is FQNNGV. DNA for the CDR3: TGTGCCAGCAGCTTAGACAATGGAGATACGCGGTATTTT. It translates to CASSLDNGDTRYF.

The chain carries TRBV11-3 and TRBJ2-2; D not certain. Per germline, CDR1 SGHNT and CDR2 YENEEA. Between the trimmed V and J ends, which lost 7 bases and 7 bases, there was a span of 10 bases. The CDR3 extends over 12 amino acids. The CDR3 sequence: CASNSVYGELFF. The CDR3 bases are TGTGCCAGCAACTCAGTTTACGGGGAGCTGTTTTTT.

The chain recombines TRBV20-1 with TRBJ2-3; 7 positions agree with TRBD2. This CDR3 has 16 amino acids. With 3 bases clipped from V and 0 bases from J, the junction kept 9 bases outside the gene matches. Germline V gene sequence: CDR1 DFQATT, CDR2 SNEGSKA (reference sequence). The CDR3 protein is CSARSPLSGSTDTQYF. Here the CDR3 DNA reads TGCAGTGCTAGGTCCCCCCTTAGCGGGAGCACAGATACGCAGTATTTT.

As to this clonotype: Relative to the germline gene, one junction end is altered; a read error may explain this. The chain links TRBV30 to TRBJ2-2; TRBD2 matches 12 bases. This CDR3 contains 18 residues. In germline, CDR1 is GTSNPN, CDR2 SVGIG (reference sequence). Written as DNA, the CDR3 is TGTGTCTGGATGGGGCGGACTAGCGGGATTTGGGACACCGGGGAGCTGTTGTTT. Translating it yields CVWMGRTSGIWDTGELLF.

The chain couples TRBV29-1 to TRBJ2-1; either TRBD1 or TRBD2 may fit D (5 bases each). The V end lost 3 bases, the J end lost 9 bases, and 21 bases lay between the germline ends. Looked up from germline, CDR1 is SQVTM and CDR2 is ANQGSEA. The CDR3 is made up of 15 amino acids. DNA of the CDR3: TGCAGCGTTGATTCTACCGGACGGGGAAGGGGTGAGCAGTTCTTC. As protein: CSVDSTGRGRGEQFF.

Regarding this clonotype: As the CDR3 is not closed by the conserved phenylalanine or tryptophan, this likely results from a read error. The chain couples TRBV20-1 to TRBJ2-7; 8 nucleotides agree with TRBD2. The CDR3 extends over 16 amino acids. The germline CDR1 and CDR2 sequences are DFQATT and SNEGSKA (reference sequence). The CDR3 DNA is TGCAGTACTAGAGTTTTACCGCGCGGGAGGACTGACGAGCAGTACTTA. Protein sequence: CSTRVLPRGRTDEQYL.